The rows below give T cell receptor beta chains drawn from one sample of a study of T cell responses to AZD1222 COVID-19 vaccine. Clones were read by immunoSEQ multiplex PCR, and TCRdb kept only the in-frame ones, dropping some. The table includes approximately 180,000 clones, about 88% detected once. Source: peripheral blood, taken on day 0 of AZD1222 vaccination. Every receptor here comes from an adult in good health. Each CDR3 is given with its conserved first and last residue. Each record gives: V gene, clone size, J gene, D gene, CDR3 DNA, CDR3 protein. A D gene is named only where the DNA matches it firmly. Size is stated for part of the rows, as once, few or many counts, or as a class when the clone is expanded.

>TRBV24-1|once|TRBJ1-2|TRBD1
TGTGCCACCAGTAAAGGGACAGGCTATGGCTACACCTTC
CATSKGTGYGYTF
>TRBV24-1|-|TRBJ1-1|-
TGTGCCACCCGCGCGAAGGATATGAACACTGAAGCTTTCTTT
CATRAKDMNTEAFF
>TRBV28|once|TRBJ1-1|-
TGTGCCAGCAGTGACAGCATGAACACTGAAGCTTTCTTT
CASSDSMNTEAFF
>TRBV18|-|TRBJ1-6|-
TGTGCCAGCTCACCTCCCGGGGTAGGAAATTCACCCCTCCACTTT
CASSPPGVGNSPLHF
>TRBV19|-|TRBJ1-5|TRBD1
TGTGCCAGTAGGACTACAGGGGGCTCGAGCAATCAGCCCCAGCATTTT
CASRTTGGSSNQPQHF
>TRBV19|-|TRBJ1-6|TRBD1
TGTGCCAGTAGACCAATACAACAGGGACAGCGTTCACCCCTCCACTTT
CASRPIQQGQRSPLHF
>TRBV28|-|TRBJ2-6|-
TGTGCCAGCAAATCTGGGGCCAACGTCCTGACTTTC
CASKSGANVLTF
>TRBV19|-|TRBJ2-1|-
TGTGCCACCCGGGACGGGAGCTCCTACAATGAGCAGTTCTTC
CATRDGSSYNEQFF
>TRBV5-1|-|TRBJ2-6|-
TGCGCCAGCAGCTTGACAACAGTGTCTGGGGCCAACGTCCTGACTTTC
CASSLTTVSGANVLTF
>TRBV24-1|-|TRBJ1-2|-
TGTGCCACCAGCCGTGGGACGACTGGCTACACCTTC
CATSRGTTGYTF
>TRBV28|-|TRBJ1-5|TRBD1
TGTGCCAGCAGTTACGGTAAGGGGGCGAGTTTCAATCAGCCCCAGCATTTT
CASSYGKGASFNQPQHF
>TRBV4-2|-|TRBJ1-2|-
TGTGCCAGCAGCCAGGCAGGGGCGGTTAACTATGGCTACACCTTC
CASSQAGAVNYGYTF
>TRBV14|-|TRBJ1-3|-
TGTGCCAGCAGCCAACAAGCGTTCTCTGGAAACACCATATATTTT
CASSQQAFSGNTIYF
>TRBV5-8|-|TRBJ1-2|TRBD1
TGTGCCAGCAGGCGGACAGGGGCTGGATATGGCTACACCTTC
CASRRTGAGYGYTF
>TRBV18|-|TRBJ2-1|TRBD2
TGTGCCAGCTCACCACCGTCTAGCGGGAGGCTTGAGCAGTTCTTC
CASSPPSSGRLEQFF
>TRBV6-4|-|TRBJ2-1|-
TGTGCCAGCAGTGACTCCGGTAACAGTTACAATGAGCAGTTCTTC
CASSDSGNSYNEQFF
>TRBV28|-|TRBJ2-7|TRBD1
TGTGCCAGCAGTTTAGGGGACAGGGCCTACGAGCAGTACTTC
CASSLGDRAYEQYF
>TRBV6-1|-|TRBJ2-3|-
TGTGCCAGCAGTGAGGTTGGGGCAGCTTCAGATACGCAGTATTTT
CASSEVGAASDTQYF
>TRBV11-2|-|TRBJ2-4|-
TGTGCCAGCAGCGTAACGGGGGCCCAAAACATTCAGTACTTC
CASSVTGAQNIQYF
>TRBV3-1/TRBV3-2|-|TRBJ2-1|TRBD2
TGTGCCAGCAGCTTTACTAGCGGGGGCCTGGATGAGCAGTTCTTC
CASSFTSGGLDEQFF
>TRBV27|-|TRBJ2-7|-
TGTGCCAGCAGTCCGGGGACCCCCCTGGAGCAGTACTTC
CASSPGTPLEQYF
>TRBV7-8|-|TRBJ1-5|-
TGTGCCAGCAGCCGCCGGTCCCAGGGCACAGATCAGCCCCAGCATTTT
CASSRRSQGTDQPQHF
>TRBV12-3/TRBV12-4|-|TRBJ2-1|-
TGTGCCAGCAGTTTAGCTAGCTACAATGAGCAGTTCTTC
CASSLASYNEQFF
>TRBV6-5|once|TRBJ1-1|-
TGTGCCAGCAGTTACTCGACCAGGGTCAACACTGAAGCTTTCTTT
CASSYSTRVNTEAFF
>TRBV12-3/TRBV12-4|-|TRBJ2-5|-
TGTGCCAGCAGTTTAAACAGGGTGGAGACCCAGTACTTC
CASSLNRVETQYF
>TRBV6-5|-|TRBJ1-5|-
TGTGCCAGCAGTTCCCTGGACGAACATCAGCCCCAGCATTTT
CASSSLDEHQPQHF
>TRBV6-5|few|TRBJ1-6|-
TGTGCCAGCAACCCAGGGTATAATTCACCCCTCCACTTT
CASNPGYNSPLHF
>TRBV18|once|TRBJ2-1|TRBD1
TGTGCCAGCTCACCATGGATAGGGACAGGGGAAGGCAATGAGCAGTTCTTC
CASSPWIGTGEGNEQFF
>TRBV24-1|-|TRBJ1-2|-
TGTGCCACCAGTGACTCCAGAGACTATGGCTACACCTTC
CATSDSRDYGYTF
>TRBV7-9|-|TRBJ2-3|-
TGTGCCAGCAGCGTAGGTACCGGGAGAAGCACAGATACGCAGTATTTT
CASSVGTGRSTDTQYF
>TRBV28|few|TRBJ2-2|-
TGTGCCAGCAGTTTAGGCGGGAACACCGGGGAGCTGTTTTTT
CASSLGGNTGELFF
>TRBV4-3|-|TRBJ1-2|-
TGCGCCAGCAGCCAAGAATCCAGGGGTTCGGGATATGGCTACACCTTC
CASSQESRGSGYGYTF
>TRBV30|-|TRBJ1-6|-
TGTGCCTGGAGCCCCAATACGAATTCACCCCTCCACTTT
CAWSPNTNSPLHF
>TRBV6-5|-|TRBJ1-4|TRBD1
TGTGCCAGCAGTTACGGGACAGGGGCTGAAAAACTGTTTTTT
CASSYGTGAEKLFF